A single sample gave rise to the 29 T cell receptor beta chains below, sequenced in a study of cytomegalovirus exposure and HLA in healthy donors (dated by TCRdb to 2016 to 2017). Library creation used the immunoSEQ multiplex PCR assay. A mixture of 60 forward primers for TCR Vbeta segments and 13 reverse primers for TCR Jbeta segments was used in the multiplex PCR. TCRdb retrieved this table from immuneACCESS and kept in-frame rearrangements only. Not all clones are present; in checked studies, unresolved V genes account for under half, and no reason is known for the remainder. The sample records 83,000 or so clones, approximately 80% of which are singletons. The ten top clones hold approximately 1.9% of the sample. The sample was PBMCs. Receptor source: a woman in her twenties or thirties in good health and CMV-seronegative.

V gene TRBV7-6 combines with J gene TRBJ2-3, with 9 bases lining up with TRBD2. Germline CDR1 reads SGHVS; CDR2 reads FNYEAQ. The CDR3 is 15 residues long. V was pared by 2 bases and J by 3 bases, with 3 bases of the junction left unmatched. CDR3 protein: CASSLLAGSTDTQYF. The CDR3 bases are TGTGCCAGCAGCTTACTAGCGGGATCTACAGATACGCAGTATTTT.

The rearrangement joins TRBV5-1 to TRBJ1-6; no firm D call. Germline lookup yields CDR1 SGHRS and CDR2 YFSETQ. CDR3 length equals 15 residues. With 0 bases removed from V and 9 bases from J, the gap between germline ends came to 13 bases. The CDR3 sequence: CASSLAGPGFSPLHF. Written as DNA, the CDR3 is TGCGCCAGCAGCTTGGCCGGCCCCGGGTTTTCACCCCTCCACTTT.

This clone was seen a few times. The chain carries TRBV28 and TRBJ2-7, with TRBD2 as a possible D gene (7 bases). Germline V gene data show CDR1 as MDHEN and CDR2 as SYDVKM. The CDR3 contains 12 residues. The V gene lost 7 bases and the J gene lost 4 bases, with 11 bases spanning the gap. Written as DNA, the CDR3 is TGTGCCAGCACGAGGGGGGGTTACGAGCAGTACTTC. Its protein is CASTRGGYEQYF.

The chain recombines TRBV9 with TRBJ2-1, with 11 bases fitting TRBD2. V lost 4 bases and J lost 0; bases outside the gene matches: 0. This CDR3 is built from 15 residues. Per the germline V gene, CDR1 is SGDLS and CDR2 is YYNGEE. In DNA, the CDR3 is TGTGCCAGCAGCACTAGCGGGAGCTCCTACAATGAGCAGTTCTTC. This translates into CASSTSGSSYNEQFF.

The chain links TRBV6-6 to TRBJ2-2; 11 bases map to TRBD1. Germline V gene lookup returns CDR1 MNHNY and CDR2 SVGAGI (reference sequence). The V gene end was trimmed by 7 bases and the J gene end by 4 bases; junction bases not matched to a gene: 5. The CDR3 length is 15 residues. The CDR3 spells CASKIGTGGTGELFF. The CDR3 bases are TGTGCCAGCAAAATAGGGACAGGGGGCACCGGGGAGCTGTTTTTT.

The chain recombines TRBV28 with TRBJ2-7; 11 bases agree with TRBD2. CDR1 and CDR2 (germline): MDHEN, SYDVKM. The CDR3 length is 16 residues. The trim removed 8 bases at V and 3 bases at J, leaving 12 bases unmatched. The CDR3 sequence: CASRTSGPRGVYEQYF. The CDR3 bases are TGTGCCAGCCGGACTAGCGGGCCTAGAGGGGTCTACGAGCAGTACTTC. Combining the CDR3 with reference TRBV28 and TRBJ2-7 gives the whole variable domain DVKVTQSSRYLVKRTGEKVFLECVQDMDHENMFWYRQDPGLGLRLIYFSYDVKMKEKGDIPEGYSVSREKKERFSLILESASTNQTSMYLCASRTSGPRGVYEQYFGPGTRLTVT.

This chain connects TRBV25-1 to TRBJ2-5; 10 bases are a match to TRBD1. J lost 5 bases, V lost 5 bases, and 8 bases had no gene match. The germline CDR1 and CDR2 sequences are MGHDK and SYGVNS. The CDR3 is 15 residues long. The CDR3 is CASSPRDRGFETQYF. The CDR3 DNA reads TGTGCCAGCAGTCCCCGGGACAGGGGTTTCGAGACCCAGTACTTC.

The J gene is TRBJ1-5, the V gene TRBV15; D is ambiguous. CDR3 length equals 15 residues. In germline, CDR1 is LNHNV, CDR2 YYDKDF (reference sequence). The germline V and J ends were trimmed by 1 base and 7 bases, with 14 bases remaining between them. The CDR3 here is CATSRGGGGRQPQHF. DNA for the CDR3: TGTGCCACCAGCAGAGGGGGTGGTGGGAGACAGCCCCAGCATTTT.

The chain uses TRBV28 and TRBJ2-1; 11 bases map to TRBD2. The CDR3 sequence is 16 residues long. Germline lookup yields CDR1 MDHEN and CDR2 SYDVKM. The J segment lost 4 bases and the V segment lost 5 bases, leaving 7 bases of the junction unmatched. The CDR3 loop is CASSTSTSGTYNEQFF. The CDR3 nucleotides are TGTGCCAGCAGTACCTCGACTAGCGGGACTTACAATGAGCAGTTCTTC. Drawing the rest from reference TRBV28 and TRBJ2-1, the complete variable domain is DVKVTQSSRYLVKRTGEKVFLECVQDMDHENMFWYRQDPGLGLRLIYFSYDVKMKEKGDIPEGYSVSREKKERFSLILESASTNQTSMYLCASSTSTSGTYNEQFFGPGTRLTVL.

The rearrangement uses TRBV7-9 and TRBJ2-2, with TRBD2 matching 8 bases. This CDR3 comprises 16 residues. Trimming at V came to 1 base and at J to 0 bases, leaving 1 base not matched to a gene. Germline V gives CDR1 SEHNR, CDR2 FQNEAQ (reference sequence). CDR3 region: CASSLEAGANTGELFF. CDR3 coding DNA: TGTGCCAGCAGCTTAGAAGCGGGAGCGAACACCGGGGAGCTGTTTTTT. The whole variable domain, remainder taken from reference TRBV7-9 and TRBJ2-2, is DTGVSQNPRHKITKRGQNVTFRCDPISEHNRLYWYRQTLGQGPEFLTYFQNEAQLEKSRLLSDRFSAERPKGSFSTLEIQRTEQGDSAMYLCASSLEAGANTGELFFGEGSRLTVL.

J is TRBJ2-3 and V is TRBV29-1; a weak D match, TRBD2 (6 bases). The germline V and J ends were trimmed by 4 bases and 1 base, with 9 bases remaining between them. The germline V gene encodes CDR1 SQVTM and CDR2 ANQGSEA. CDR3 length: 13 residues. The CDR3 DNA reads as TGCAGCGTTGTAACGGGAGGCACAGATACGCAGTATTTT. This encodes CSVVTGGTDTQYF.

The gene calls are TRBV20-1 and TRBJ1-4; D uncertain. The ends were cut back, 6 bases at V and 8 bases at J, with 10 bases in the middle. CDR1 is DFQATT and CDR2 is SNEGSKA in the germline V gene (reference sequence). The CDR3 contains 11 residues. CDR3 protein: CSAPGIEKLFF. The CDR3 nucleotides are TGCAGTGCGCCCGGTATAGAAAAACTGTTTTTT.

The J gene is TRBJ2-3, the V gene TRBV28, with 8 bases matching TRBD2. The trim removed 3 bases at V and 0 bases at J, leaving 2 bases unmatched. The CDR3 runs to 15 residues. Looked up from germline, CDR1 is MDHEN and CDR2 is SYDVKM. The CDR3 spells CASSLAGGSTDTQYF. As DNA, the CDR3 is TGTGCCAGCAGTTTGGCGGGAGGTAGCACAGATACGCAGTATTTT.

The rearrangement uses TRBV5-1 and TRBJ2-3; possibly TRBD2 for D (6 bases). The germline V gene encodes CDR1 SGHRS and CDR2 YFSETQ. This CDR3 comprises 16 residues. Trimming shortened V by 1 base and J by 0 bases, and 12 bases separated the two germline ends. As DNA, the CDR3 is TGCGCCAGCAGCTTGTCTCGGGGGAGTAGCACAGATACGCAGTATTTT. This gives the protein CASSLSRGSSTDTQYF.

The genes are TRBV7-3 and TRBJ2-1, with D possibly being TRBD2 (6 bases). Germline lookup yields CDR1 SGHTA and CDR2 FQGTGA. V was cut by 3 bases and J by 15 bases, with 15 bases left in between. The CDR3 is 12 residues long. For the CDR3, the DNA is TGTGCCAGCAGCTTTAGTCGGGAGTATCTGTTCTTC. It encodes CASSFSREYLFF.

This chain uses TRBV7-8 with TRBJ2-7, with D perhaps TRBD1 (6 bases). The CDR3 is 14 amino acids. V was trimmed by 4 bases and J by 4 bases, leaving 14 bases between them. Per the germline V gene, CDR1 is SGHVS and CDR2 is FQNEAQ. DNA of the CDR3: TGTGCCAGCAGCTCCCAACAGGGTGGGTACGAGCAGTACTTC. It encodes CASSSQQGGYEQYF.

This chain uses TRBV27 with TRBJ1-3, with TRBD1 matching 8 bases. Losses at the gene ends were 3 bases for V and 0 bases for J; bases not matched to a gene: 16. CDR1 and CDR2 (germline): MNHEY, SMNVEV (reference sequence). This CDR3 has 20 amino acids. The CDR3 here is CASSFWAPGTGLSSGNTIYF. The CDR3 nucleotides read TGTGCCAGCAGTTTTTGGGCCCCCGGGACAGGCCTCTCCTCTGGAAACACCATATATTTT.

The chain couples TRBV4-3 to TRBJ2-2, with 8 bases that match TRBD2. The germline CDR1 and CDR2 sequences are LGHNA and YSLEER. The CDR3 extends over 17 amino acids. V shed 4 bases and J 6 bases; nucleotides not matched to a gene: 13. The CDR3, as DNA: TGCGCCAGCAGCCCCCCACCGGGACTAGTGTCCGCCGGGGAGCTGTTTTTT. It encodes CASSPPPGLVSAGELFF.

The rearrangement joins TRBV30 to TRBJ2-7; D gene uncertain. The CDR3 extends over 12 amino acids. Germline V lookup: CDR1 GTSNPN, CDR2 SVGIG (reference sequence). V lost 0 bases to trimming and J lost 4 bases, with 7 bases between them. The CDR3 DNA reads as TGTGCCTGGAGTGTAACAAGTTACGAGCAGTACTTC. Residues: CAWSVTSYEQYF.

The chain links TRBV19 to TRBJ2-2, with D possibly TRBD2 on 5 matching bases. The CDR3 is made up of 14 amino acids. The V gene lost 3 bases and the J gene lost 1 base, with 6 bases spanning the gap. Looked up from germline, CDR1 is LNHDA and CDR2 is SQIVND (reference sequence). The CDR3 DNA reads TGTGCCAGTAGTATTCGGGGGAACACCGGGGAGCTGTTTTTT. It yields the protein CASSIRGNTGELFF.

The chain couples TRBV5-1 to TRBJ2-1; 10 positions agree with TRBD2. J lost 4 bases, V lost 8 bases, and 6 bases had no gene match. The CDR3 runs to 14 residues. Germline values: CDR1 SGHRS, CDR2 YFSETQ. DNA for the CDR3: TGCGCCAGTAAAGCGGGAGGGGGGTACAATGAGCAGTTCTTC. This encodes CASKAGGGYNEQFF.

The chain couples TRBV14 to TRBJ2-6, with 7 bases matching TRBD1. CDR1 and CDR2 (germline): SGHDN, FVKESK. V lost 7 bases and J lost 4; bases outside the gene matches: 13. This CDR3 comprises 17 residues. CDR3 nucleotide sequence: TGTGCCAGCAACCAGAAAAGGGGGCTTACGGGGGCCAACGTCCTGACTTTC. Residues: CASNQKRGLTGANVLTF.

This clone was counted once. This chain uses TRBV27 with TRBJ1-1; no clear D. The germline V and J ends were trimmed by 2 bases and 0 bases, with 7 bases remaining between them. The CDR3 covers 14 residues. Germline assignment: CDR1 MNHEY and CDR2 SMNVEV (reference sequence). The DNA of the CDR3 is TGTGCCAGCAGTTTAGTCGGTCTGAACACTGAAGCTTTCTTT. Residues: CASSLVGLNTEAFF.

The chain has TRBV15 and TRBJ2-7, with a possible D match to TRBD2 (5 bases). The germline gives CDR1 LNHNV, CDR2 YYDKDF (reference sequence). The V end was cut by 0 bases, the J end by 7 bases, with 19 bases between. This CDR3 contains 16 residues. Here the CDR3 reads CATSRDPVSLSGEQYF. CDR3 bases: TGTGCCACCAGCAGAGATCCAGTTAGCCTCTCGGGGGAGCAGTACTTC.

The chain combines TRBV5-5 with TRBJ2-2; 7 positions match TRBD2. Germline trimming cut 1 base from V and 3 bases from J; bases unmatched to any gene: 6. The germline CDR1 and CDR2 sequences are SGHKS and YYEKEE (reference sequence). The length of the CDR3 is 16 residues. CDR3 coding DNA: TGTGCCAGCAGCTTGCAGGGAGGGTCGTACACCGGGGAGCTGTTTTTT. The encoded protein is CASSLQGGSYTGELFF.

The CDR3: CASSSGVNTGELFF. The CDR3 DNA reads as TGTGCCAGCAGCTCAGGCGTTAACACCGGGGAGCTGTTTTTT. The chain has TRBV7-2 and TRBJ2-2; D is ambiguous. Germline V gives CDR1 SGHTA, CDR2 FQGNSA. This CDR3 is 14 amino acids long. The V and J ends lost 4 bases and 2 bases respectively, with 8 bases between them.

CDR3 bases: TGTGCCAGCAGCTTGTCCGGGAGCTATGGCTACACCTTC. This encodes CASSLSGSYGYTF. This chain connects TRBV5-8 to TRBJ1-2; D gene uncertain. Trimming pared 1 base from V and 4 bases from J, leaving 8 bases between. This CDR3 has 13 residues. Germline-derived CDR1 and CDR2 are SGHTS and YDEGEE.

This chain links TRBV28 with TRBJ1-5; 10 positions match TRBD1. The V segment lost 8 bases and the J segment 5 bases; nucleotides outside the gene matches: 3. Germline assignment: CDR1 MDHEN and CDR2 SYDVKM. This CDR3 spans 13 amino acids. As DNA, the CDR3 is TGTGCCAGCTGGGACAGGGGTTATCAGCCCCAGCATTTT. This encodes CASWDRGYQPQHF.

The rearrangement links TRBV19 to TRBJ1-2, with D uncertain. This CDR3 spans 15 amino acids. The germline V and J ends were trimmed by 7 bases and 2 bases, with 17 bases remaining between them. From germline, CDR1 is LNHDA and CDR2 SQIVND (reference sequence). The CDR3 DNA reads TGTGCCAGTATAGGGCCGGGAGCCTTAAACTATGGCTACACCTTC. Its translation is CASIGPGALNYGYTF.